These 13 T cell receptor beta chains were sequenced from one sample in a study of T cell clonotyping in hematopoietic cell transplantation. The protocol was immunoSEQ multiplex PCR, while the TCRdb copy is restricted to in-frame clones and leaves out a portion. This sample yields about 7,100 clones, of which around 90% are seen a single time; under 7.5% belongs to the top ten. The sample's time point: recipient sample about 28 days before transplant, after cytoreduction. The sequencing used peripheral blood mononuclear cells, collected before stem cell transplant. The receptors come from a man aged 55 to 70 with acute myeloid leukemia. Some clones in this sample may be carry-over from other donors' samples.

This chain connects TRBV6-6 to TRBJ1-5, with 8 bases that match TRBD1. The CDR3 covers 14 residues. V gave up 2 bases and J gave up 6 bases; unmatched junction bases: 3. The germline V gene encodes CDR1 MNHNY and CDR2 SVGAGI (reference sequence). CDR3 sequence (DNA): TGTGCCAGCAGTTACGGACAGGGCGGTCAGCCCCAGCATTTT. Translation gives CASSYGQGGQPQHF.

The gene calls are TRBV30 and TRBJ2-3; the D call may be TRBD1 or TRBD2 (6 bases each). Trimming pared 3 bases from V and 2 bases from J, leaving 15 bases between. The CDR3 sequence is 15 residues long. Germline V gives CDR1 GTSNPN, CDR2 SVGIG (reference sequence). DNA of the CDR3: TGTGCCTGGAGGGGGGGCGGACAGATCACAGATACGCAGTATTTT. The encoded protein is CAWRGGGQITDTQYF. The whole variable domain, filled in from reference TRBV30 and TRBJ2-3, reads SQTIHQWPATLVQPVGSPLSLECTVEGTSNPNLYWYRQAAGRGLQLLFYSVGIGQISSEVPQNLSASRPQDRQFILSSKKLLLSDSGFYLCAWRGGGQITDTQYFGPGTRLTVL.

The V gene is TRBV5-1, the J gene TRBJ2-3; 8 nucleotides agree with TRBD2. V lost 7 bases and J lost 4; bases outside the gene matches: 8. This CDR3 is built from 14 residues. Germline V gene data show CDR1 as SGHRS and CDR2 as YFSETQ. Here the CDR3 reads CASGPGLGSDTQYF. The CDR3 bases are TGCGCCAGCGGGCCGGGACTAGGCTCAGATACGCAGTATTTT.

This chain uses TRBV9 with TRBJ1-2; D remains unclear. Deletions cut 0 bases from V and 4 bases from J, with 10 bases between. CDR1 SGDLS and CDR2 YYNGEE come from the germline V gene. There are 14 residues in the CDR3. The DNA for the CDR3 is TGTGCCAGCAGCGTAGGGCCAAGAAGCTATGGCTACACCTTC. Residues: CASSVGPRSYGYTF.

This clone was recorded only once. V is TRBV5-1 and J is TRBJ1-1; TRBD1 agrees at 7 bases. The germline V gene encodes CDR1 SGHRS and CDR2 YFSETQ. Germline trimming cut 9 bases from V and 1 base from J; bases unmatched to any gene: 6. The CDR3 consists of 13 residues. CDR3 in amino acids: CATRDRTNTEAFF. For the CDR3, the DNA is TGCGCCACCAGGGACAGAACGAACACTGAAGCTTTCTTT.

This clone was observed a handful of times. CDR3 sequence reads: CASSQRGSAVRAFF. CDR3 sequence (DNA): TGTGCCAGCAGCCAACGGGGTTCGGCGGTCAGAGCTTTCTTT. This sequence joins TRBV14 and TRBJ1-1; D remains unclear. Germline assignment: CDR1 SGHDN and CDR2 FVKESK. CDR3 length: 14 residues. The ends were cut back, 2 bases at V and 10 bases at J, with 17 bases in the middle. Combining the CDR3 with reference TRBV14 and TRBJ1-1 gives the whole variable domain EAGVTQFPSHSVIEKGQTVTLRCDPISGHDNLYWYRRVMGKEIKFLLHFVKESKQDESGMPNNRFLAERTGGTYSTLKVQPAELEDSGVYFCASSQRGSAVRAFFGQGTRLTVV.

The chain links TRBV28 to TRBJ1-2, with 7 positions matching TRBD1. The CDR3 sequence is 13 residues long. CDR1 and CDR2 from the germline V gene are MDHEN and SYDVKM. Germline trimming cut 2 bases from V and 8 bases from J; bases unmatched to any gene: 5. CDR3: CASSLDRGLGYTF. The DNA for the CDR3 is TGTGCCAGCAGTTTAGATAGGGGGCTGGGCTACACCTTC.

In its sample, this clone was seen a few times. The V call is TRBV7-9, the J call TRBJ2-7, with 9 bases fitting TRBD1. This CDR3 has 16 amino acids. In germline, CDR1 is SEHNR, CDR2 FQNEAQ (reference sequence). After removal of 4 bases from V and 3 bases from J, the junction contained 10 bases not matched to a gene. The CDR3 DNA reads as TGTGCCAGCAGCTCAGGACAGGGGCAAGGAGACTACGAGCAGTACTTC. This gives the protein CASSSGQGQGDYEQYF.

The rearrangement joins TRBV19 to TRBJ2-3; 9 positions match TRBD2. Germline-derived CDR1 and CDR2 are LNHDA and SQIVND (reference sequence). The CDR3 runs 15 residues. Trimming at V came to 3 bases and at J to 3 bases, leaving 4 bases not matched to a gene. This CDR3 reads CASSMKGLATDTQYF. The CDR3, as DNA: TGTGCCAGTAGTATGAAGGGACTAGCTACAGATACGCAGTATTTT.

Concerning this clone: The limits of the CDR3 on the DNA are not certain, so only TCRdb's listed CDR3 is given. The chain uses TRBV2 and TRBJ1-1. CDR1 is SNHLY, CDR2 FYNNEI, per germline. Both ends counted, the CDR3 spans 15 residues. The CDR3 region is CASSILGGWIAEAFF.

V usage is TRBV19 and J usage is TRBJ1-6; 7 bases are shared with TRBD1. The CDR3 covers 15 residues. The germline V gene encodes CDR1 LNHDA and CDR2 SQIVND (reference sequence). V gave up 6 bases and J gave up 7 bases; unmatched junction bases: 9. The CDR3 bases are TGTGCCAGTAGCCTGCAGGGGGGTCGGAATTCACCCCTCCACTTT. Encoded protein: CASSLQGGRNSPLHF. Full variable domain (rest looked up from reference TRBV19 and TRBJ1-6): DGGITQSPKYLFRKEGQNVTLSCEQNLNHDAMYWYRQDPGQGLRLIYYSQIVNDFQKGDIAEGYSVSREKKESFPLTVTSAQKNPTAFYLCASSLQGGRNSPLHFGNGTRLTVT.

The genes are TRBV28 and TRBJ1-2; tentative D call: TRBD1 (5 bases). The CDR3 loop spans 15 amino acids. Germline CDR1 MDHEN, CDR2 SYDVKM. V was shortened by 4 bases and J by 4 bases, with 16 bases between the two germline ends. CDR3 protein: CASSSPNDRIYGYTF. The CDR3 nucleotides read TGTGCCAGCAGTTCCCCTAACGACAGAATCTATGGCTACACCTTC.

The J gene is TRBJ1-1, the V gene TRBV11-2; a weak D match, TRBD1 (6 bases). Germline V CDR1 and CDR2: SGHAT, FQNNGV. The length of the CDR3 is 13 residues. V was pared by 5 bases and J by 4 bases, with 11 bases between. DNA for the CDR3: TGTGCCAGCAGCGGGGTACAGGGCACTGAAGCTTTCTTT. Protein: CASSGVQGTEAFF.